This TCR beta chain was identified during a study of OX40 agonist ivuxolimab in advanced cancers. Study details: The drug used for patients, ivuxolimab, was an agonistic anti-OX40 (CD134) antibody. Participants averaged about 60 years of age (range roughly 20 to 90) and were around 85% male.

The CDR3 runs 14 residues. Germline lookup yields CDR1 SGHDT and CDR2 YYEEEE. V was clipped by 4 bases and J by 0 bases, with 8 bases between them. Method: immunoSEQ multiplex PCR; TCRdb's copy keeps in-frame clones and lacks some. Counted here are some 150,000 clones, about nine tenths occurring once; the ten biggest clones make up about 1%. This TCR was recovered from an adult with an advanced solid tumor such as melanoma, head and neck, liver or kidney cancer. The starting material was CD4+ or CD8+ T cells sorted from blood, obtained in a trial of the OX40 agonist ivuxolimab. The chain uses TRBV5-6 and TRBJ1-3; D uncertain. The CDR3 loop is CASSTGSSGNTIYF. The CDR3 bases are TGTGCCAGCAGCACTGGGTCCTCTGGAAACACCATATATTTT. The full variable domain, with the rest looked up from reference TRBV5-6 and TRBJ1-3, is DAGVTQSPTHLIKTRGQQVTLRCSPKSGHDTVSWYQQALGQGPQFIFQYYEEEERQRGNFPDRFSGHQFPNYSSELNVNALLLGDSALYLCASSTGSSGNTIYFGEGSWLTVV.